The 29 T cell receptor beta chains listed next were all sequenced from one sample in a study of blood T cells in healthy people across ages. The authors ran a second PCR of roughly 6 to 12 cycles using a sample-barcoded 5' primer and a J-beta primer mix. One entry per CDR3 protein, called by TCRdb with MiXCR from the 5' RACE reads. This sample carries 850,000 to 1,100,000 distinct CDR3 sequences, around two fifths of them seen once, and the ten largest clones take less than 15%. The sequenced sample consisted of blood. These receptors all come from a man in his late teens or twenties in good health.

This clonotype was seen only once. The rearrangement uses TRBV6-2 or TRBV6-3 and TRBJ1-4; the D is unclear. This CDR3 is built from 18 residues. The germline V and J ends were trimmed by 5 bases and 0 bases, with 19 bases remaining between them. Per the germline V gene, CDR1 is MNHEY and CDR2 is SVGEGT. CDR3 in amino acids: CASSNPRSGSSTNEKLFF. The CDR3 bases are TGTGCCAGCAGTAATCCGCGTTCCGGGTCCTCAACTAATGAAAAACTGTTTTTT.

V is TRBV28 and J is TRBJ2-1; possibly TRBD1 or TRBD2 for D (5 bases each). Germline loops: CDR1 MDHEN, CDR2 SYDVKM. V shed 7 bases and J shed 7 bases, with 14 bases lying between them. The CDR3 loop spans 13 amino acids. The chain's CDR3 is CASTLEGLNEQFF. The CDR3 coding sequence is TGTGCCAGCACCTTAGAGGGGCTAAATGAGCAGTTCTTC.

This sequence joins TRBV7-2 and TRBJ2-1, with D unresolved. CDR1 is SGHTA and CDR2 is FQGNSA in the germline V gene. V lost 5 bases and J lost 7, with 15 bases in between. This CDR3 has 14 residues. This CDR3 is CASSSPDWVNEQFF. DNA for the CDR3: TGTGCCAGCAGCAGCCCCGATTGGGTAAATGAGCAGTTCTTC.

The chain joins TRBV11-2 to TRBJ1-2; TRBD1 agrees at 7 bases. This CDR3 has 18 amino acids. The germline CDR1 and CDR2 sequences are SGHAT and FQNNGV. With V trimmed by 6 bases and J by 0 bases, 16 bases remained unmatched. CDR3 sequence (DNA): TGTGCCAGCAGTTCCCGGGCCCGGGACAGATCATCTAACTATGGCTACACCTTC. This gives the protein CASSSRARDRSSNYGYTF.

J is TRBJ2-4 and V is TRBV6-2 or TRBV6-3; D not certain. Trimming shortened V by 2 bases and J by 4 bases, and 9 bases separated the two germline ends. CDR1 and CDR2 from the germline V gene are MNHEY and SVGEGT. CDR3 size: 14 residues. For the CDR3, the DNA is TGTGCCAGCAGTTACGGTAGGACGAAAAACATTCAGTACTTC. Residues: CASSYGRTKNIQYF.

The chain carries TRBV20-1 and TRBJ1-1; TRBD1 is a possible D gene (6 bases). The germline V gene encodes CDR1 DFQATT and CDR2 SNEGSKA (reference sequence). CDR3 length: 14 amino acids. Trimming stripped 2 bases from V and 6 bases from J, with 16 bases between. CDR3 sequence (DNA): TGCAGTGCTAGAAGGTCAGGGGCGCCTCCTGAAGCTTTCTTT. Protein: CSARRSGAPPEAFF.

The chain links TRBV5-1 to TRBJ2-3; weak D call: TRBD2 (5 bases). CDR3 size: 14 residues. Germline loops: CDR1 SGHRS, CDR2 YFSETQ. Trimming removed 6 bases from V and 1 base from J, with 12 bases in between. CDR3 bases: TGCGCCAGCAACACCCGGGGAGGCACAGATACGCAGTATTTT. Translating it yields CASNTRGGTDTQYF.

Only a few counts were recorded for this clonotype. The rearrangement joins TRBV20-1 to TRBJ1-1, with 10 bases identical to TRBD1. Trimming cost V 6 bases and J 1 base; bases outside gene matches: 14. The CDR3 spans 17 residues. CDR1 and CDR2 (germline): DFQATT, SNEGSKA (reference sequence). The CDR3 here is CSATDRDRGWGNTEAFF. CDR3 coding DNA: TGCAGTGCCACCGATCGGGACAGGGGTTGGGGGAACACTGAAGCTTTCTTT.

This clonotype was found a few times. The DNA of the CDR3 is TGTGCCAGCAGCCCCCAGAGACAGGGGGCCACTGAAGCTTTCTTT. Translation: CASSPQRQGATEAFF. The chain has TRBV7-2 and TRBJ1-1; 10 bases agree with TRBD1. The V segment lost 5 bases and the J segment 4 bases; nucleotides outside the gene matches: 7. The CDR3 runs to 15 residues. Germline CDR1 SGHTA, CDR2 FQGNSA. Using reference TRBV7-2 and TRBJ1-1 for the parts outside the CDR3, the full variable domain is GAGVSQSPSNKVTEKGKDVELRCDPISGHTALYWYRQSLGQGLEFLIYFQGNSAPDKSGLPSDRFSAERTGGSVSTLTIQRTQQEDSAVYLCASSPQRQGATEAFFGQGTRLTVV.

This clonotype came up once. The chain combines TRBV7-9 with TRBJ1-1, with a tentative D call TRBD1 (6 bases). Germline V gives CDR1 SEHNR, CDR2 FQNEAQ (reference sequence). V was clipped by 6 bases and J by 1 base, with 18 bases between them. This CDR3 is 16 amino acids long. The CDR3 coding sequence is TGTGCCAGCAGGCTATCGGACAGCCAGACGAACACTGAAGCTTTCTTT. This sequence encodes CASRLSDSQTNTEAFF.

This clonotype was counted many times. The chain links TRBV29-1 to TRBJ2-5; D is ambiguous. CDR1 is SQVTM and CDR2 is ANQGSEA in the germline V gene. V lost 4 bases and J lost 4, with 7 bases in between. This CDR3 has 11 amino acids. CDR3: CSVGGGETQYF. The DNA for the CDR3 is TGCAGCGTTGGGGGTGGAGAGACCCAGTACTTC.

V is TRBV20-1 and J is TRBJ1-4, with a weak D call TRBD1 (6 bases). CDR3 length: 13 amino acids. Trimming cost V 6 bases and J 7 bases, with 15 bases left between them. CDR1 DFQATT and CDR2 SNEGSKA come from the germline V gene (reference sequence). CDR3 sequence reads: CSARGGIGEKLFF. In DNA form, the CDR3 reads TGCAGTGCGAGGGGGGGTATAGGTGAAAAACTGTTTTTT.

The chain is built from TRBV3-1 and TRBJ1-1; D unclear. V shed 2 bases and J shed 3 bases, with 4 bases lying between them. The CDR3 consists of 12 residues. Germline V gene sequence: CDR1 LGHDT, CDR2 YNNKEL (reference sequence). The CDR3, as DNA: TGTGCCAGCAGCCAACCCCACACTGAAGCTTTCTTT. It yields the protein CASSQPHTEAFF. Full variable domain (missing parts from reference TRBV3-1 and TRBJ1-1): DTAVSQTPKYLVTQMGNDKSIKCEQNLGHDTMYWYKQDSKKFLKIMFSYNNKELIINETVPNRFSPKSPDKAHLNLHINSLELGDSAVYFCASSQPHTEAFFGQGTRLTVV.

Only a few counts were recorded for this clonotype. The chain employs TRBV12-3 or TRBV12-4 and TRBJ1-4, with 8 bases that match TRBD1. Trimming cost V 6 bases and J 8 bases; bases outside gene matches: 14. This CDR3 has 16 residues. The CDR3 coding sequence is TGTGCCAGCAGCCCCACGTCGAACAGGGGGGCCGAAAAACTGTTTTTT. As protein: CASSPTSNRGAEKLFF.

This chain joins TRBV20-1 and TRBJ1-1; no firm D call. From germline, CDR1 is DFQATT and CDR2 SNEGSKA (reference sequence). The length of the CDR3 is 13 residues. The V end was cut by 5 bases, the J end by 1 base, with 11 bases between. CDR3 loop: CSAADEANTEAFF. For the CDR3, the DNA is TGCAGTGCTGCGGACGAAGCGAACACTGAAGCTTTCTTT.

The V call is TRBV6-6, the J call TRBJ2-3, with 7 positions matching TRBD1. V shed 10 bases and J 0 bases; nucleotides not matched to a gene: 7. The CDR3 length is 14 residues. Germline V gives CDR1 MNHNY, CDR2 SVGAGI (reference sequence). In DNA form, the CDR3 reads TGTGCCATCCGAGACAGGGATAGCACAGATACGCAGTATTTT. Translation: CAIRDRDSTDTQYF.

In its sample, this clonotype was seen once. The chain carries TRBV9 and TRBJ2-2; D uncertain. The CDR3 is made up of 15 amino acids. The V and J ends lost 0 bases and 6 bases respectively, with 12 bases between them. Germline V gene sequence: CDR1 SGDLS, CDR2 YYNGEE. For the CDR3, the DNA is TGTGCCAGCAGCGTAGGTCAGGTACTGGCCGGGGAGCTGTTTTTT. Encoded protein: CASSVGQVLAGELFF.

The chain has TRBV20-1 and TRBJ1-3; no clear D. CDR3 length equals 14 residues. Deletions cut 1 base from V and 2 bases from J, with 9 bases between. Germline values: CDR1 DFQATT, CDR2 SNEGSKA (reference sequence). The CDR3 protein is CSARGMAAGNTIYF. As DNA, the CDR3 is TGCAGTGCTAGAGGTATGGCAGCTGGAAACACCATATATTTT.

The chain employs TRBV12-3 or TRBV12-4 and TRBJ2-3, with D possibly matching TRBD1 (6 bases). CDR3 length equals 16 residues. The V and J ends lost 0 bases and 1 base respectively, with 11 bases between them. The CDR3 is CASSLALGAGTDTQYF. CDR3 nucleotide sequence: TGTGCCAGCAGTTTAGCGCTGGGGGCAGGCACAGATACGCAGTATTTT.

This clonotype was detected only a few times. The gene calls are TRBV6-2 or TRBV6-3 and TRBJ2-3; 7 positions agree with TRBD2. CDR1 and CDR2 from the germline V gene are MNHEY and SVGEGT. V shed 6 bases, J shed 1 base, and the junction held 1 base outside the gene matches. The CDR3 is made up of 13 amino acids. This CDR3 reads CASRTSRTDTQYF. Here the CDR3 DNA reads TGTGCCAGCAGGACTAGCCGCACAGATACGCAGTATTTT.

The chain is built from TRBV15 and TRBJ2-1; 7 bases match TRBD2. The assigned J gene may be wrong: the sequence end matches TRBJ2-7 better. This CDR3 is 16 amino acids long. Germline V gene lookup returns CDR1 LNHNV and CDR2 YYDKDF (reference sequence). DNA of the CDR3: TGTGCCACCAGCGTCTTGCCTAGCGGATACTACAATGAGCAGTACTTC. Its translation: CATSVLPSGYYNEQYF.

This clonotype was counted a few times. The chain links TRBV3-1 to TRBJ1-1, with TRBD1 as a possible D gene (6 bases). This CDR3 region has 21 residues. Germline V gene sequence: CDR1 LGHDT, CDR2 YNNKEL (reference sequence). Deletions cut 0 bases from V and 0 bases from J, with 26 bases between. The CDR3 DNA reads TGTGCCAGCAGCCAAGATTTGGGGGGGTGGGGGCCCACGCCGATGAACACTGAAGCTTTCTTT. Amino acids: CASSQDLGGWGPTPMNTEAFF.

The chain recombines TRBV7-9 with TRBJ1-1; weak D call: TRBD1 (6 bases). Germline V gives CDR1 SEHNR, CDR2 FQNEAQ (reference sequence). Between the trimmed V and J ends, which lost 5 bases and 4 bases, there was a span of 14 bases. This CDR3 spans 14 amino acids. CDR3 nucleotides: TGTGCCAGCAGCGCTAACAGGGAGGTCACTGAAGCTTTCTTT. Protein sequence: CASSANREVTEAFF.

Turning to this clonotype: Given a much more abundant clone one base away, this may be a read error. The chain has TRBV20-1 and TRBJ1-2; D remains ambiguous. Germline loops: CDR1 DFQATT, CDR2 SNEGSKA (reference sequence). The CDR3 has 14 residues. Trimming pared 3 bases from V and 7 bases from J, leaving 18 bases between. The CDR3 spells CSARMDAKDCGYTF. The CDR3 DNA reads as TGCAGTGCTAGGATGGACGCCAAGGACTGTGGCTACACCTTC.

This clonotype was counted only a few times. CDR3: CSARSHRYSNQPQHF. The CDR3 nucleotides read TGCAGTGCTCGGTCACACAGGTATAGCAATCAGCCCCAGCATTTT. The V and J genes are TRBV20-1 and TRBJ1-5; possibly TRBD1 for D (5 bases). V gave up 5 bases and J gave up 0 bases, with 14 bases separating them. The CDR3 spans 15 residues. Germline V gives CDR1 DFQATT, CDR2 SNEGSKA (reference sequence).

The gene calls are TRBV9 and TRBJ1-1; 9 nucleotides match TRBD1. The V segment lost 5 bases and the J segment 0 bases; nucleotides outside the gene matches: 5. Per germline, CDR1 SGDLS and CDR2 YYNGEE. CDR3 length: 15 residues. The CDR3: CASSGTGQMNTEAFF. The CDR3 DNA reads TGTGCCAGCAGTGGGACAGGGCAAATGAACACTGAAGCTTTCTTT.

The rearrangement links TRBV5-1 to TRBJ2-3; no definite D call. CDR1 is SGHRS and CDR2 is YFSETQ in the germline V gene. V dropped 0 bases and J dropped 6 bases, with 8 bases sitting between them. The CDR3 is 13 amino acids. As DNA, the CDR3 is TGCGCCAGCAGCTTGGATGCTGGGGATACGCAGTATTTT. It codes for CASSLDAGDTQYF.

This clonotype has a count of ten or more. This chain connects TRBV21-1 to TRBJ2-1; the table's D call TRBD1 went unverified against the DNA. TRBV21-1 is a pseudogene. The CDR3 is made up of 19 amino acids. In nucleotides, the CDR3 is TGTGCCAGCAGCACGGTTGACAGGGGGCGGATCACTGTATACAATGAGCAGTTCTTC. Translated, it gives CASSTVDRGRITVYNEQFF.

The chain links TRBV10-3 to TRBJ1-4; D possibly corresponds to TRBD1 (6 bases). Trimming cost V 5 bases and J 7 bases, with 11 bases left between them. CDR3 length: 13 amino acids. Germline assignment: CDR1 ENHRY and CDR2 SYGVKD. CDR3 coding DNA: TGTGCCATCAGTCGGGGGGCCCGTGAAAAACTGTTTTTT. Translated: CAISRGAREKLFF.